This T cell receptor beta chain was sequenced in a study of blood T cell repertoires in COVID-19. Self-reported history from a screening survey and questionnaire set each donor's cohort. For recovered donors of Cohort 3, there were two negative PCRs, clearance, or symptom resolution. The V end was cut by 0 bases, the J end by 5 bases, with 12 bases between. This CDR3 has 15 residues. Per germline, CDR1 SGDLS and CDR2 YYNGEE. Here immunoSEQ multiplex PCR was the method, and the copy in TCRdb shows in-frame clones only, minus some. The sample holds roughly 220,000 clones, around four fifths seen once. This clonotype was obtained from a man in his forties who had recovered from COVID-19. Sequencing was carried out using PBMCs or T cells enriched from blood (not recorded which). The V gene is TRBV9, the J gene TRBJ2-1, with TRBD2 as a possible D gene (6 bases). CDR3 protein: CASSVGGASNNEQFF. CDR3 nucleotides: TGTGCCAGCAGCGTAGGCGGGGCATCGAACAATGAGCAGTTCTTC.